This T cell receptor (beta chain) was retrieved from a study of human T cells and chemical hapten exposure. On the study more broadly: Largely, small differences in pooled library volume made per-sample TCR yields vary.

Study-wide results and limits: TCRs at a frequency above 1 in 1000 stayed unchanged with DPC sensitization.

The library tagged individual cDNA molecules with unique molecular identifiers. The authors' processing: Between roughly 20,000 and 700,000 TCRs appeared in each sample, and the median stood at about 100,000. From the RACE reads, TCRdb called clonotypes with MiXCR, one entry per CDR3 protein. These V and J calls derive from TCRdb rather than the authors' analysis. The table records about 47,000 distinct CDR3 sequences, less than 4.5% of them present only once. A word on this clonotype: The antigen is not known. The junction and the germline gene differ at one end; a read error may be behind it.

Regarding time point: healthy volunteer bleed at 2 weeks. Extraction yielded total RNA from whole blood (unfractionated). This TCR derives from a human donor in good health. Some clones in this sample may be carry-over from other donors' samples. Sequencing was done on a sample of whole blood.

For the CDR3, the DNA is TGTCCCAGCAGCCCAGGGGGGAGGCAGCCCCAGCATTTT. Protein product: CPSSPGGRQPQHF. The chain carries TRBV7-9 and TRBJ1-5; 7 bases are shared with TRBD1. The V gene's germline CDR1 is SEHNR and CDR2 FQNEAQ (reference sequence). The CDR3 is 13 amino acids. The whole variable domain, remainder taken from reference TRBV7-9 and TRBJ1-5, is DTGVSQNPRHKITKRGQNVTFRCDPISEHNRLYWYRQTLGQGPEFLTYFQNEAQLEKSRLLSDRFSAERPKGSFSTLEIQRTEQGDSAMYLCPSSPGGRQPQHFGDGTRLSIL.